This section outlines one T cell receptor (beta chain) sequence together with its context. The source of the sample is a study of blood T cell repertoires in COVID-19. Study-wide background: Specimens from acute and convalescent COVID-19 originated in the United States, Italy and Spain.

Source study methods: The authors estimated nucleated cell counts from reference gene primer amplification. TCRdb's copy holds only in-frame clones and misses some; the assay was immunoSEQ multiplex PCR. The V and J calls and clone size are taken from that table; D and trimming were inferred from the DNA. This table holds fewer than 200,000 clones, about 83% found once. Germline CDR1 and CDR2: SGHKS and YYEKEE (reference sequence). The length of the CDR3 is 13 residues. The germline V and J ends were trimmed by 0 bases and 5 bases, with 8 bases remaining between them. The sample comprised peripheral blood. The chain employs TRBV5-5 and TRBJ2-5, with D perhaps matching TRBD1 (5 bases). This TCR was sampled from a woman of 80 years or more with COVID-19, enrolled during active disease. CDR3 region: CASSLEGVETQYF. Written as DNA, the CDR3 is TGTGCCAGCAGCTTGGAAGGGGTTGAGACCCAGTACTTC.